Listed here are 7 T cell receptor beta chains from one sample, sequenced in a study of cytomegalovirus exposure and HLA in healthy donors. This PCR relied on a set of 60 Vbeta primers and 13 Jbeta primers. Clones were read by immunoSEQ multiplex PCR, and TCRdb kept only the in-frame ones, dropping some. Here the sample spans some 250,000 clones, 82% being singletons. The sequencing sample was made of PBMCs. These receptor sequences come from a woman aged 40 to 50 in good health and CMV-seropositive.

CDR3 bases: TGTGCCAGTAGTGGGGCAGCGGGAGGCTACACCTTC. Translation: CASSGAAGGYTF. This rearrangement joins TRBV19 to TRBJ1-2, with a weak D call TRBD1 (5 bases). There are 12 residues in the CDR3. With 5 bases removed from V and 8 bases from J, the gap between germline ends came to 12 bases. Looked up from germline, CDR1 is LNHDA and CDR2 is SQIVND (reference sequence).

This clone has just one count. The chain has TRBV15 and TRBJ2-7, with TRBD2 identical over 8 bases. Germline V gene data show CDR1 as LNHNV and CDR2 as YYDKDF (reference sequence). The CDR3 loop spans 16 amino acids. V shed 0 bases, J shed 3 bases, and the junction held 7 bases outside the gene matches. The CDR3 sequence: CATSRDPSGRGYEQYF. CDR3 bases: TGTGCCACCAGCAGAGATCCAAGCGGGAGAGGCTACGAGCAGTACTTC.

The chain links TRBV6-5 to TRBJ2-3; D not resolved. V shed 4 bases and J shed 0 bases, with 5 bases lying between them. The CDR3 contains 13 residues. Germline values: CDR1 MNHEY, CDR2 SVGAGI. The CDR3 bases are TGTGCCAGCAGTTCGGGTAGCACAGATACGCAGTATTTT. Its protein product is CASSSGSTDTQYF.

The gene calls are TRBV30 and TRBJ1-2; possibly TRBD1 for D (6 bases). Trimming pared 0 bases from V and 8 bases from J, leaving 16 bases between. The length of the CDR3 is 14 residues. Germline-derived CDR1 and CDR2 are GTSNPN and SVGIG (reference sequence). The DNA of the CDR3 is TGTGCCTGGAGTGTACGTAGAGGGGGGGGCGGCTACACCTTC. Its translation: CAWSVRRGGGGYTF.

CDR3 nucleotide sequence: TGTGCCATCACCGGGACTGCTGGCTACACCTTC. Its translation: CAITGTAGYTF. V and J are TRBV10-3 and TRBJ1-2, with D maybe TRBD1 (5 bases). From germline, CDR1 is ENHRY and CDR2 SYGVKD. Trimming pared 7 bases from V and 7 bases from J, leaving 10 bases between. The CDR3 is 11 residues long.

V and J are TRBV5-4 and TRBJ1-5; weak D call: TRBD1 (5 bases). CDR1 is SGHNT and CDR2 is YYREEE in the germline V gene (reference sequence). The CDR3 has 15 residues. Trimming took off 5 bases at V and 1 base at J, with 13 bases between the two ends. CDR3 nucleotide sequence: TGTGCCAGCAGTTCAGGGATTGGGAGCAATCAGCCCCAGCATTTT. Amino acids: CASSSGIGSNQPQHF.

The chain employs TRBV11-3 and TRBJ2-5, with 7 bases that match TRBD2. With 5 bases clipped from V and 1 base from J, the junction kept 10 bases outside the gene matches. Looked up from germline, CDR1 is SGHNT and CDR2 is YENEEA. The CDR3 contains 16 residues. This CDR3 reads CASSPPQAGSQETQYF. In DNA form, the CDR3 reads TGTGCCAGCAGCCCCCCCCAAGCGGGGTCCCAAGAGACCCAGTACTTC.